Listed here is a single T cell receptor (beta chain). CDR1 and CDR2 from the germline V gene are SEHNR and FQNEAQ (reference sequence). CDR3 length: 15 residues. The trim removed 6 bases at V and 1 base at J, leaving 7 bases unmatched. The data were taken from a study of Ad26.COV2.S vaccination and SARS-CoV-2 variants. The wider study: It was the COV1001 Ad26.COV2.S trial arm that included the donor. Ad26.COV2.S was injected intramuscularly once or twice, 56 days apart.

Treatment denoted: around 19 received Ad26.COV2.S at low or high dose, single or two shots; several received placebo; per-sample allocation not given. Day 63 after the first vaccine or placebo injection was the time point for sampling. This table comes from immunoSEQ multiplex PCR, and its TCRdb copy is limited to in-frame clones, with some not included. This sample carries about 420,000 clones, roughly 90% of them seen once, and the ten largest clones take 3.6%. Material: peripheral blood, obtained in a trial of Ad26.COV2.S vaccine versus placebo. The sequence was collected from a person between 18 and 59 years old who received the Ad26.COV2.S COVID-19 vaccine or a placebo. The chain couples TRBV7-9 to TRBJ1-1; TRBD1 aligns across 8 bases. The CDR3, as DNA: TGTGCCAGCAGTTCCCAGGGGGCGGGGAACACTGAAGCTTTCTTT. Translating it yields CASSSQGAGNTEAFF. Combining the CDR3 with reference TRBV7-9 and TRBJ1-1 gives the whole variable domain DTGVSQNPRHKITKRGQNVTFRCDPISEHNRLYWYRQTLGQGPEFLTYFQNEAQLEKSRLLSDRFSAERPKGSFSTLEIQRTEQGDSAMYLCASSSQGAGNTEAFFGQGTRLTVV.